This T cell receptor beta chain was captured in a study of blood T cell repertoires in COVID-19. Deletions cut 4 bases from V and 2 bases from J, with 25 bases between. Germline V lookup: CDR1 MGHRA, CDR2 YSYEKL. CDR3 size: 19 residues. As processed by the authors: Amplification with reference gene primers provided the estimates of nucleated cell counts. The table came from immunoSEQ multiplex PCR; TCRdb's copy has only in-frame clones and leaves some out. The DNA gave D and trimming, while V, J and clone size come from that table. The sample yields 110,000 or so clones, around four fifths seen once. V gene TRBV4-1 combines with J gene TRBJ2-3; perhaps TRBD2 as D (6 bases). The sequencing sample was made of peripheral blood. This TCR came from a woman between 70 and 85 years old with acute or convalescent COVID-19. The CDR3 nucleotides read TGCGCCAGCAGCCGAAACCCTCTTTTGGCGGGGCTTCACACAGATACGCAGTATTTT. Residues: CASSRNPLLAGLHTDTQYF.